This record looks at one T cell receptor beta chain sequence and its context. The antigen is unknown. Trimming cost V 4 bases and J 1 base, with 7 bases left between them. The V gene's germline CDR1 is SQVTM and CDR2 ANQGSEA. The CDR3 sequence is 12 residues long. The sample comes from a study of shared clonotypes between healthy human individuals. Study results and limitations: Sorted-subset samples were not fully sequenced, rarefaction indicated.

Data came from immunoSEQ multiplex PCR; TCRdb stores just in-frame clones and leaves some out. The top ten hold 0.1% to 0.15% of the sample, which has about 2 million clones, 95% seen once. This receptor was identified in a man aged 18 to 35 in good health. Sequenced input: naive CD4+ T cells sorted from blood. Subset indicated: CD45RA+ positively selected. The chain employs TRBV29-1 and TRBJ1-1; D remains ambiguous. The CDR3 nucleotides are TGCAGCGTTGCACGGGCGAACACTGAAGCTTTCTTT. Translated, it gives CSVARANTEAFF.